Below, 9 T cell receptor beta chains from the same sample are listed, as sequenced in a study of cytomegalovirus exposure and HLA in healthy donors. PCR used 60 Vbeta primers and 13 Jbeta primers. Sequencing used immunoSEQ multiplex PCR; TCRdb keeps in-frame clones, though not all of them. The sample gives tens of thousands of clones, 70% to 85% of which show up once; more than 8% is in the top ten. The sequencing input was PBMCs. The receptors shown here come from a man aged 40-49 years in good health and CMV-seropositive.

V gene TRBV6-1 combines with J gene TRBJ2-5; 7 nucleotides match TRBD1. V shed 7 bases and J 4 bases; nucleotides not matched to a gene: 9. Germline CDR1 is MNHNS and CDR2 is SASEGT. This CDR3 has 14 residues. CDR3 region: CASTTRQGRETQYF. DNA for the CDR3: TGTGCCAGCACAACTAGACAGGGACGAGAGACCCAGTACTTC.

The genes are TRBV5-4 and TRBJ2-1; 13 bases align to TRBD2. Germline assignment: CDR1 SGHNT and CDR2 YYREEE (reference sequence). The J segment lost 8 bases and the V segment lost 4 bases, leaving 9 bases of the junction unmatched. The CDR3 is made up of 16 amino acids. The CDR3 nucleotides read TGTGCCAGCAGCATCCCGACTAGCGGGGGGAGCGATGAGCAGTTCTTC. This translates into CASSIPTSGGSDEQFF.

This clone was seen once. The J gene is TRBJ1-3, the V gene TRBV7-9, with 9 bases aligning to TRBD1. The CDR3 length is 17 residues. V dropped 5 bases and J dropped 0; count of bases not matched to a gene: 8. Germline V CDR1 and CDR2: SEHNR, FQNEAQ (reference sequence). The CDR3 protein is CASSPPGQGYSGNTIYF. CDR3 coding DNA: TGTGCCAGCAGCCCACCGGGACAGGGTTACTCTGGAAACACCATATATTTT.

The chain links TRBV6-5 to TRBJ2-7; 9 bases fit TRBD2. This CDR3 is 16 amino acids long. J gave up 0 bases and V 4 bases, and 7 bases lay outside the gene matches. Germline CDR1 and CDR2: MNHEY and SVGAGI. The CDR3 DNA sequence: TGTGCCAGCAGTTTGAACGGGGGACTAGCCTCCTACGAGCAGTACTTC. Translation gives CASSLNGGLASYEQYF.

The J gene is TRBJ2-3, the V gene TRBV7-2; tentative D call: TRBD2 (6 bases). The CDR3 totals 16 residues. Looked up from germline, CDR1 is SGHTA and CDR2 is FQGNSA. Trimming removed 1 base from V and 5 bases from J, with 16 bases in between. The CDR3 region has the DNA TGTGCCAGCAGCTTAGGGACTACAGCGGCTGGAGATACGCAGTATTTT. This sequence encodes CASSLGTTAAGDTQYF.

The gene calls are TRBV5-1 and TRBJ2-3, with 12 bases identical to TRBD2. The CDR3 has 18 residues. J lost 0 bases, V lost 1 base, and 6 bases had no gene match. CDR1 and CDR2 (germline): SGHRS, YFSETQ. CDR3 sequence (DNA): TGCGCCAGCAGCTTGAACCTAGCGGGAGGGCCAAGCACAGATACGCAGTATTTT. It specifies CASSLNLAGGPSTDTQYF.

This clone was counted a few times. This chain's CDR3 is CASSHHSGRTNEQFF. DNA for the CDR3: TGTGCCAGCAGTCACCATAGCGGGAGGACGAATGAGCAGTTCTTC. The V gene is TRBV28, the J gene TRBJ2-1; 10 bases line up with TRBD2. The V segment lost 5 bases and the J segment 7 bases; nucleotides outside the gene matches: 8. Germline V CDR1 and CDR2: MDHEN, SYDVKM. The CDR3 loop spans 15 amino acids.

The chain joins TRBV11-3 to TRBJ2-7, with D tentatively TRBD2 (5 bases). V was shortened by 4 bases and J by 6 bases, with 13 bases between the two germline ends. CDR1 and CDR2 (germline): SGHNT, YENEEA. The CDR3 runs 13 residues. The CDR3 spells CASSSRGSTEQYF. CDR3 nucleotides: TGTGCCAGCAGCTCTAGAGGGTCAACCGAGCAGTACTTC.

The chain has TRBV4-1 and TRBJ1-1; 11 nucleotides agree with TRBD1. Germline V gives CDR1 MGHRA, CDR2 YSYEKL. Germline trimming cut 1 base from V and 3 bases from J; bases unmatched to any gene: 13. This CDR3 has 19 residues. The CDR3, as DNA: TGCGCCAGCAGCCAAGCGGCGGACAGGGGGCGCAGTAGGGACACTGAAGCTTTCTTT. Translation gives CASSQAADRGRSRDTEAFF.